Each of the 5 T cell receptor beta chains below was sequenced from the same sample in a study of T cell changes during pregnancy in multiple sclerosis. This table comes from immunoSEQ multiplex PCR, and its TCRdb copy is limited to in-frame clones, with some not included. Found here are 35,000 to 45,000 clones, roughly 87% of them singletons; the top ten hold under 1%. The material sequenced was CD4+ T cells from peripheral blood mononuclear cells, taken after pregnancy. The source of these receptors is a female donor with multiple sclerosis, enrolled in a pregnancy study.

This clone was seen more than once but under ten times. The chain links TRBV28 to TRBJ2-7; a possible D gene is TRBD2 (7 bases). Germline CDR1 reads MDHEN; CDR2 reads SYDVKM. Trimming removed 2 bases from V and 5 bases from J, with 13 bases in between. The CDR3 consists of 14 residues. Here the CDR3 DNA reads TGTGCCAGCAGTTTAGGGGGGGCGCGGCACGAGCAGTACTTC. Protein: CASSLGGARHEQYF.

This chain uses TRBV5-8 with TRBJ2-7; D call uncertain. Germline CDR1 and CDR2: SGHTS and YDEGEE. V was clipped by 2 bases and J by 2 bases, with 14 bases between them. The length of the CDR3 is 15 residues. The CDR3 loop reads CASSLRSQVAYEQYF. The CDR3 DNA reads TGTGCCAGCAGCTTAAGGTCCCAGGTAGCCTACGAGCAGTACTTC.

V usage is TRBV7-9 and J usage is TRBJ1-1; the D gene is possibly TRBD1 (5 bases). The germline V gene has CDR1 SEHNR and CDR2 FQNEAQ (reference sequence). The CDR3 has 14 residues. Trimming removed 3 bases from V and 6 bases from J, with 14 bases in between. CDR3 bases: TGTGCCAGCAGCTTCGGCAGGGCATCTTCTGAAGCTTTCTTT. As protein: CASSFGRASSEAFF. Full variable domain (outside the CDR3, taken from reference TRBV7-9 and TRBJ1-1): DTGVSQNPRHKITKRGQNVTFRCDPISEHNRLYWYRQTLGQGPEFLTYFQNEAQLEKSRLLSDRFSAERPKGSFSTLEIQRTEQGDSAMYLCASSFGRASSEAFFGQGTRLTVV.

The chain is built from TRBV15 and TRBJ1-2; TRBD1 aligns across 8 bases. Trimming cost V 1 base and J 7 bases; bases outside gene matches: 8. The CDR3 runs 15 residues. In germline, CDR1 is LNHNV, CDR2 YYDKDF (reference sequence). The CDR3, as DNA: TGTGCCACCAGCAGAGCCCGCAGGGGGCAAGGTGGCTACACCTTC. Protein: CATSRARRGQGGYTF.

The CDR3 coding sequence is TGTGCCAGCAGCTTTCCTTCCCGCGCAGGAACGGAAAAACTGTTTTTT. This codes for CASSFPSRAGTEKLFF. J is TRBJ1-4 and V is TRBV5-4; no clear D. V was trimmed by 2 bases and J by 8 bases, leaving 19 bases between them. This CDR3 has 16 amino acids. Germline lookup yields CDR1 SGHNT and CDR2 YYREEE (reference sequence).